The present T cell receptor beta chain was sequenced within a study of control samples from healthy donors and cancer patients. Germline assignment: CDR1 SGHKS and CDR2 YYEKEE (reference sequence). This CDR3 has 15 amino acids. V lost 0 bases and J lost 4, with 13 bases in between. The table came from immunoSEQ multiplex PCR; TCRdb's copy has only in-frame clones and leaves some out. This table has around 130,000 clones, 85% to 90% appearing once. The sequence came from a man aged 45 to 65 with head and neck cancer. The source material was PBMCs. The chain couples TRBV5-5 to TRBJ1-1, with unresolved D. The CDR3 region has the DNA TGTGCCAGCAGCTTGGGGACCTTTTTGCGCACTGAAGCTTTCTTT. Amino acid sequence: CASSLGTFLRTEAFF.